These 30 T cell receptor beta chains share one sample of origin, sequenced in a study of blood T cell repertoires in COVID-19. Sequencing used immunoSEQ multiplex PCR; TCRdb keeps in-frame clones, though not all of them. The table shows around 250,000 clones, with 85% to 90% occurring only once. The sample taken for sequencing was PBMCs or T cells enriched from blood (not recorded which). The source is a middle-aged man who had been exposed to COVID-19.

To note about this clone: The sample contains more than one DNA sequence encoding this CDR3. This rearrangement joins TRBV7-9 to TRBJ1-4; 7 bases match TRBD1. CDR1 is SEHNR, CDR2 FQNEAQ, per germline (reference sequence). CDR3 length equals 14 residues. V lost 2 bases and J lost 4; bases outside the gene matches: 1. CDR3 nucleotides: TGTGCCAGCAGCTTACGGGACAGTAATGAAAAACTGTTTTTT. The encoded protein is CASSLRDSNEKLFF.

The chain links TRBV12-3 or TRBV12-4 to TRBJ1-1; D call uncertain. Between the trimmed V and J ends, which lost 3 bases and 0 bases, there was a span of 5 bases. This CDR3 comprises 13 residues. CDR3 in DNA: TGTGCCAGCAGTTTGGACTTGAACACTGAAGCTTTCTTT. Its protein product is CASSLDLNTEAFF.

The rearrangement uses TRBV12-3 or TRBV12-4 and TRBJ1-4; 9 nucleotides agree with TRBD1. J gave up 5 bases and V 6 bases, and 1 base lay outside the gene matches. The CDR3 extends over 13 amino acids. This chain's CDR3 is CASSGTGNEKLFF. In nucleotides, the CDR3 is TGTGCCAGCAGCGGGACAGGGAATGAAAAACTGTTTTTT.

With regard to this clone: Other DNA sequences in the same sample also yield this CDR3. The genes are TRBV29-1 and TRBJ2-2; 8 nucleotides align to TRBD1. The CDR3 is made up of 14 amino acids. In germline, CDR1 is SQVTM, CDR2 ANQGSEA. Germline trimming cut 6 bases from V and 1 base from J; bases unmatched to any gene: 4. DNA for the CDR3: TGCAGCGTGGGGGACAGGAGGAACACCGGGGAGCTGTTTTTT. Its protein is CSVGDRRNTGELFF.

The V gene is TRBV5-6, the J gene TRBJ1-2; D remains unclear. The CDR3 sequence is 14 residues long. The V gene lost 1 base and the J gene lost 7 bases, with 14 bases spanning the gap. Germline V gene sequence: CDR1 SGHDT, CDR2 YYEEEE. DNA of the CDR3: TGTGCCAGCAGCTTGTTTCCATCGGCAGGTGGCTACACCTTC. As protein: CASSLFPSAGGYTF.

The chain combines TRBV30 with TRBJ1-6; D not resolved. Germline loops: CDR1 GTSNPN, CDR2 SVGIG (reference sequence). Trimming took off 2 bases at V and 8 bases at J, with 10 bases between the two ends. This CDR3 contains 13 residues. The CDR3 DNA is TGTGCCTGGAGTTTGTTAGGAGATTCACCCCTCCACTTT. Amino acids: CAWSLLGDSPLHF.

The chain joins TRBV5-1 to TRBJ2-2, with 7 bases identical to TRBD2. This CDR3 spans 16 amino acids. J lost 5 bases, V lost 2 bases, and 9 bases had no gene match. CDR1 is SGHRS and CDR2 is YFSETQ in the germline V gene. The CDR3 spells CASSLPGTTGTGELFF. The CDR3 bases are TGCGCCAGCAGCTTACCCGGGACTACCGGAACCGGGGAGCTGTTTTTT. Drawing the rest from reference TRBV5-1 and TRBJ2-2, the complete variable domain is KAGVTQTPRYLIKTRGQQVTLSCSPISGHRSVSWYQQTPGQGLQFLFEYFSETQRNKGNFPGRFSGRQFSNSRSEMNVSTLELGDSALYLCASSLPGTTGTGELFFGEGSRLTVL.

This sequence joins TRBV19 and TRBJ1-2; 7 bases are shared with TRBD1. The CDR3 is made up of 14 amino acids. From germline, CDR1 is LNHDA and CDR2 SQIVND (reference sequence). The V gene end was trimmed by 2 bases and the J gene end by 8 bases; junction bases not matched to a gene: 8. The CDR3 coding sequence is TGTGCCAGTAGTATAAGGGACAGCCCGAACGGCTACACCTTC. Translated, it gives CASSIRDSPNGYTF.

Comment on this clone: Other DNA sequences from this sample encode an identical CDR3 as well. This chain links TRBV3-1 (or the pseudogene TRBV3-2) with TRBJ2-3; TRBD2 matches at 9 bases. The CDR3 covers 16 residues. The V and J ends lost 1 base and 2 bases, in that order; junction bases with no gene match: 4. The germline V gene encodes CDR1 LGHDT and CDR2 YNNKEL (reference sequence). Here the CDR3 reads CASSQGLAGSTDTQYF. CDR3 DNA sequence: TGTGCCAGCAGCCAAGGCCTAGCGGGGTCCACAGATACGCAGTATTTT.

This clone was seen only once. This rearrangement joins TRBV7-8 to TRBJ1-1, with TRBD1 identical over 8 bases. The CDR3 covers 14 residues. V dropped 2 bases and J dropped 1; count of bases not matched to a gene: 0. From germline, CDR1 is SGHVS and CDR2 FQNEAQ. The CDR3 loop reads CASSLQGANTEAFF. The CDR3 DNA reads TGTGCCAGCAGCTTACAGGGGGCGAACACTGAAGCTTTCTTT.

The genes are TRBV28 and TRBJ1-5; no firm D call. V lost 7 bases, J lost 2 bases, and 15 bases lay in between. The germline V gene encodes CDR1 MDHEN and CDR2 SYDVKM. The CDR3 runs 15 residues. CDR3 sequence: CASTPHPAGNQPQHF. The CDR3 DNA follows: TGTGCCAGCACCCCACATCCCGCGGGCAATCAGCCCCAGCATTTT.

The rearrangement links TRBV20-1 to TRBJ2-7; weak D call: TRBD1 (6 bases). The CDR3 is made up of 13 amino acids. The V gene's germline CDR1 is DFQATT and CDR2 SNEGSKA (reference sequence). V lost 3 bases and J lost 6, with 15 bases in between. The CDR3 spells CSASGTPRSEQYF. The CDR3, as DNA: TGCAGTGCTAGTGGGACACCAAGGAGCGAGCAGTACTTC.

This clone was seen once. This CDR3 is CAWSKGGSGQPQHF. As DNA, the CDR3 is TGTGCCTGGAGTAAGGGAGGTTCGGGGCAGCCCCAGCATTTT. This rearrangement joins TRBV30 to TRBJ1-5; no definite D call. Germline loops: CDR1 GTSNPN, CDR2 SVGIG (reference sequence). V was trimmed by 2 bases and J by 7 bases, leaving 15 bases between them. The CDR3 extends over 14 amino acids.

The chain joins TRBV29-1 to TRBJ1-2; D is undetermined. The CDR3 extends over 13 amino acids. CDR1 and CDR2 (germline): SQVTM, ANQGSEA. The ends were cut back, 5 bases at V and 4 bases at J, with 14 bases in the middle. Here the CDR3 reads CSVNRGVTYGYTF. In DNA form, the CDR3 reads TGCAGCGTTAATCGGGGTGTGACCTATGGCTACACCTTC.

V gene TRBV4-1 combines with J gene TRBJ2-3; tentatively, D is TRBD2 (6 bases). The CDR3 extends over 16 amino acids. V was shortened by 4 bases and J by 2 bases, with 16 bases between the two germline ends. Germline assignment: CDR1 MGHRA and CDR2 YSYEKL. CDR3 in amino acids: CASSPEWPGDTDTQYF. In nucleotides, the CDR3 is TGCGCCAGCAGCCCGGAGTGGCCGGGGGACACAGATACGCAGTATTTT.

The rearrangement uses TRBV28 and TRBJ2-7; the D gene is possibly TRBD2 (5 bases). The CDR3 totals 12 residues. The V gene lost 6 bases and the J gene lost 9 bases, with 15 bases spanning the gap. Germline lookup yields CDR1 MDHEN and CDR2 SYDVKM. This CDR3 reads CASSGLAIRQYF. CDR3 sequence (DNA): TGTGCCAGCAGCGGACTGGCTATTCGGCAGTACTTC.

The chain has TRBV5-1 and TRBJ1-1, with D maybe TRBD1 (6 bases). The CDR3 spans 14 residues. Deletions cut 7 bases from V and 1 base from J, with 14 bases between. The V gene's germline CDR1 is SGHRS and CDR2 YFSETQ. CDR3 coding DNA: TGCGCCAGCTTTGGCGGGGGCGCGAACACTGAAGCTTTCTTT. Protein: CASFGGGANTEAFF.

V is TRBV15 and J is TRBJ2-7, with 8 positions matching TRBD1. Germline lookup yields CDR1 LNHNV and CDR2 YYDKDF (reference sequence). Trimming removed 6 bases from V and 5 bases from J; junction bases left unmatched: 12. The CDR3 contains 15 residues. CDR3 amino acids: CATRDSGGTLDEQYF. The CDR3 DNA follows: TGTGCCACCAGAGATTCAGGGGGCACGTTAGACGAGCAGTACTTC.

The chain recombines TRBV3-1 (or the pseudogene TRBV3-2) with TRBJ1-3, with TRBD1 identical over 8 bases. The CDR3 extends over 18 amino acids. CDR1 and CDR2 from the germline V gene are LGHDT and YNNKEL (reference sequence). The J segment lost 0 bases and the V segment lost 4 bases, leaving 11 bases of the junction unmatched. CDR3 DNA sequence: TGTGCCAGCAGCCCAACGTCCCGGGACAGGTACTCTGGAAACACCATATATTTT. Encoded protein: CASSPTSRDRYSGNTIYF.

This chain joins TRBV9 and TRBJ1-4; D possibly corresponds to TRBD1 (6 bases). The CDR3 is made up of 15 amino acids. V shed 3 bases and J shed 5 bases, with 14 bases lying between them. From germline, CDR1 is SGDLS and CDR2 YYNGEE. The CDR3 DNA reads as TGTGCCAGCAGCGCCGCCGGGACATGGAATGAAAAACTGTTTTTT. Its translation is CASSAAGTWNEKLFF.

In this sample, this clone turned up once. The rearrangement links TRBV5-1 to TRBJ2-7; D is undetermined. Germline assignment: CDR1 SGHRS and CDR2 YFSETQ. CDR3 size: 14 residues. V was clipped by 4 bases and J by 3 bases, with 14 bases between them. The CDR3 region has the DNA TGCGCCAGCAGCCCGCGTCCCACCGACTACGAGCAGTACGTC. Its translation is CASSPRPTDYEQYV.

This sequence joins TRBV19 and TRBJ1-5, with 9 bases matching TRBD1. The germline gives CDR1 LNHDA, CDR2 SQIVND (reference sequence). This CDR3 comprises 14 residues. V was clipped by 8 bases and J by 5 bases; unmatched bases: 7. The CDR3 here is CASSRDRADQPQHF. The CDR3 DNA reads as TGTGCCAGTTCTCGGGACAGGGCGGATCAGCCCCAGCATTTT. Full variable domain (remainder filled in from reference TRBV19 and TRBJ1-5): DGGITQSPKYLFRKEGQNVTLSCEQNLNHDAMYWYRQDPGQGLRLIYYSQIVNDFQKGDIAEGYSVSREKKESFPLTVTSAQKNPTAFYLCASSRDRADQPQHFGDGTRLSIL.

The chain recombines TRBV9 with TRBJ2-7; D is unclear. This CDR3 is 16 amino acids long. Trimming shortened V by 0 bases and J by 2 bases, and 15 bases separated the two germline ends. CDR1 is SGDLS, CDR2 YYNGEE, per germline. The CDR3 region has the DNA TGTGCCAGCAGCGTAGGTCAGGAATTCGGTCCCTACGAGCAGTACTTC. It codes for CASSVGQEFGPYEQYF.

The genes are TRBV9 and TRBJ1-6; D is possibly TRBD1 (5 bases). Deletions cut 0 bases from V and 10 bases from J, with 14 bases between. The CDR3 covers 15 residues. Per the germline V gene, CDR1 is SGDLS and CDR2 is YYNGEE. The CDR3 is CASSVGGTRESPLHF. The DNA for the CDR3 is TGTGCCAGCAGCGTAGGCGGGACTAGGGAATCACCCCTCCACTTT. The whole variable domain, filled in from reference TRBV9 and TRBJ1-6, reads DSGVTQTPKHLITATGQRVTLRCSPRSGDLSVYWYQQSLDQGLQFLIQYYNGEERAKGNILERFSAQQFPDLHSELNLSSLELGDSALYFCASSVGGTRESPLHFGNGTRLTVT.

The V call is TRBV7-2, the J call TRBJ1-4; a possible D gene is TRBD1 (5 bases). The CDR3 extends over 15 amino acids. Germline assignment: CDR1 SGHTA and CDR2 FQGNSA. V was cut by 5 bases and J by 7 bases, with 17 bases left in between. The CDR3 reads CASSPLAGGVEKLFF. The CDR3 DNA sequence: TGTGCCAGCAGCCCCCTTGCGGGGGGGGTTGAAAAACTGTTTTTT.

The V call is TRBV5-6, the J call TRBJ1-1; 7 nucleotides agree with TRBD1. Germline V gene sequence: CDR1 SGHDT, CDR2 YYEEEE. This CDR3 spans 17 amino acids. The ends lost 1 base at V and 5 bases at J; junction bases unmatched: 14. CDR3 nucleotide sequence: TGTGCCAGCAGCTTGAGGCCAGGGGGACCCTTAAGTACTGAAGCTTTCTTT. Protein: CASSLRPGGPLSTEAFF.

V usage is TRBV28 and J usage is TRBJ2-3, with 10 bases fitting TRBD2. The CDR3 is 15 amino acids. CDR1 is MDHEN, CDR2 SYDVKM, per germline. The V and J ends lost 2 bases and 4 bases, in that order; junction bases with no gene match: 3. CDR3 in DNA: TGTGCCAGCAGTTTAATAGCGGGAGGTGCAGATACGCAGTATTTT. It specifies CASSLIAGGADTQYF.

The V gene is TRBV28, the J gene TRBJ2-7; TRBD1 matches at 8 bases. There are 15 residues in the CDR3. From germline, CDR1 is MDHEN and CDR2 SYDVKM. V trimming: 6 bases; J trimming: 5 bases; junction bases outside the gene matches: 12. CDR3 sequence reads: CASSPEDRDNDEQYV. CDR3 bases: TGTGCCAGCAGCCCCGAGGACAGGGATAACGACGAGCAGTACGTC.

The chain recombines TRBV12-3 or TRBV12-4 with TRBJ2-5; 7 bases are shared with TRBD1. Unmatched junction bases numbered 1, after V lost 5 bases and J lost 1 base. This CDR3 has 13 amino acids. The CDR3 region has the DNA TGTGCCAGCAGTAACAGGGGCCAAGAGACCCAGTACTTC. It is translated as CASSNRGQETQYF.

The table lists this clone with a few counts. The V and J genes are TRBV5-1 and TRBJ2-1, with a possible D match to TRBD2 (6 bases). There are 15 residues in the CDR3. V dropped 1 base and J dropped 6 bases, with 14 bases sitting between them. Germline V CDR1 and CDR2: SGHRS, YFSETQ. CDR3 DNA sequence: TGCGCCAGCAGCTTGTCTCAGGGACTCGGCAATGAGCAGTTCTTC. Protein sequence: CASSLSQGLGNEQFF.